Described below is a single TCR beta chain sequence and its context. This sample stems from a study of T cell repertoires in cytomegalovirus infection. Overall study context: A matching HLA type, together with CMV infection, was signaled by public TCR beta signatures.

Trimming took off 6 bases at V and 2 bases at J, with 16 bases between the two ends. There are 15 residues in the CDR3. Germline V gene lookup returns CDR1 DFQATT and CDR2 SNEGSKA (reference sequence). Via MiXCR, TCRdb re-called the reads, giving one row per CDR3 protein. In the table there are about 260,000 distinct CDR3 sequences, roughly an eighth of which are singletons. This chain connects TRBV20-1 to TRBJ2-2; D is tentatively TRBD1 or TRBD2 (6 bases each). The source is a human donor in good health (CMV status not recorded). Some clones in this sample may be carry-over from other donors' samples. Material: PBMCs. The CDR3 sequence is CSAEGRGRNTGELFF. In DNA form, the CDR3 reads TGCAGTGCGGAGGGAAGGGGGAGAAACACCGGGGAGCTGTTTTTT.